This paragraph covers one TCR beta chain sequence. Its recognized antigen is unknown. The sample holds no much larger clone one base away, and base qualities are not on file. The sample contains more than one DNA sequence encoding this CDR3. V gives up 0 bases and J gives up 1 base, and the segment between their germline ends measures 7 bases. Reading the germline V gene gives CDR1 SGHRS and CDR2 YFSETQ. Measured from the cysteine to the phenylalanine, the CDR3 is 15 residues long. The read is trimmed to its CDR3 DNA, 45 bases read in frame from base 1. This record belongs to a study of beta chain features in type 1 diabetes (dated by TCRdb to 2017 to 2018). In terms of the full investigation: No differences in mean age, gender distribution, total cell number or subset yield were found between patients and healthy donors. A total of roughly 110 million sorted cells were examined across all samples, and the number of cells per subset was strongly correlated with RNA yield. The study compared the TCRB repertoires of sorted circulating CD4+ T cell subsets in recently diagnosed type 1 diabetes patients with those in matched healthy donors. Regulatory and stem cell-like memory subsets were obtained from only 8 patients and roughly eight healthy donors, while naive and central memory subsets were obtained from all 30 or so donors. The paper as a whole reports these results and caveats: Naive, central memory and regulatory TCRB repertoires appeared to be more similar among patients than among healthy donors. Because the HLA sub-analyses included only small numbers of individuals, any influence of HLA type on TCRB rearrangement was left unresolved. Because cDNA was sequenced instead of genomic DNA, activated cells with high expression could be over-represented, although the groups did not differ in activation or CD3 levels. PCR might favor shorter templates, but patient and control samples were amplified and corrected together, so any skew would affect both groups equally. At VDJ recombination sites, patients with type 1 diabetes made fewer insertions and deleted more nucleotides, a pattern implying thymic rearrangement abnormalities. A moderate but significant shortening of TCRB CDR3 length was observed in type 1 diabetes patients in all four CD4+ subsets.

Each donor gave one peripheral blood draw, approximately 0.11 L on average, collected into heparinised tubes. A BD FACSAria II and a panel including CD45RO, CCR7, CD25, CD127, CD95 and CD27 were used to sort naive, central memory, regulatory and stem cell-like memory CD4+ T cells. All sorted populations exceeded 95% purity. PBMCs were isolated right away by Lymphoprep density gradient centrifugation and were stained directly, without culture. So that batch effects would be minimized, each experiment stained and sorted samples in pairs, pairing one healthy donor with one patient. All of the isolated RNA was reverse transcribed with the High Capacity cDNA Reverse Transcription Kit, so expressed TCRB transcripts were sequenced. Deep immunoSEQ sequencing was performed on naive, central memory and regulatory T cell samples, with an average of roughly 3.5 million total reads per sample. Sorted cells were lysed in RLT buffer and RNA was extracted with DNase-treated RNeasy Micro or Mini kits, depending on cell number. To prevent cross-contamination, each cell subset was processed individually, whereas patient and healthy donor samples were processed jointly. The immunoSEQ multiplex PCR was used to amplify TCRB sequences from cDNA, yielding 87-bp fragments that span the CDR3 region. Amplicons were sequenced on the Illumina HiSeq platform. As for how the authors treated the data: Synthetic template baselines were used to correct PCR bias computationally, reads within Hamming distance 2 were collapsed together, and singletons that could not be merged were discarded. By aligning reads against IMGT, V, D and J genes, CDR3 length, and insertions or deletions at six rearrangement sites were assigned. Within each subset, clonotype counts were normalized to sorted cell number, after which true diversity and Gini coefficients were computed with the tcR R package. The overlap coefficient, calculated on TCRB nucleotide sequences, was used to measure repertoire sharing. As a proxy for the pre-selection repertoire, out-of-frame TCRB sequences from naive cells were analyzed. TCRdb obtained this table from immuneACCESS and retained in-frame rearrangements with V and J assigned. These tables miss some clones; where compared with another copy, unresolved V genes account for less than half of the shortfall, and the remainder is unexplained. That table is the source of V, J and clone size, and D and trimming were worked out from the DNA. This sample holds about 270,000 clones; approximately 14% were observed only once. The ten largest account for 0.017% of the sample.

The chain couples TRBV5-1 to TRBJ2-2; TRBD1 is a possible D gene, resting on 5 matching bases. The sequencing sample was made of naive CD4+ T cells from blood. According to the study, the label for this sample's cell subset or site signals: true naive CD4+ T cells. The receptor's source is a young man with type 1 diabetes. The CDR3 region reads CASSLGGQNTGELFF. Here is the DNA: TGCGCCAGCAGCTTGGGGGGCCAGAACACCGGGGAGCTGTTTTTT.